This T cell receptor (beta chain) was recorded in a study of T cells expressing NK-cell markers. The CDR3 runs to 12 residues. From its re-call of the 5' RACE reads, TCRdb lists each CDR3 protein once, without DNA. Its clone listing holds about 370,000 distinct CDR3 sequences. The sequence was obtained from a woman aged 45-60 years in good health. The chain joins TRBV12-3 or TRBV12-4 to TRBJ2-5. Sequenced material: blood T cells: a sorted CD56 or NKG2C T cell subset, CD4+ or CD8+ T cells, or bulk PBMC T cells (not recorded which). The CDR3 sequence is CASSNLVETQYF.